This T cell receptor (beta chain) was identified during a study of cytomegalovirus exposure and HLA in healthy donors. Turning to the study itself: Genetic ancestry analysis placed around four fifths of the 400 or so donors that were genotyped in the Caucasian-associated cluster.

The primer mix had 60 Vbeta and 13 Jbeta primers. TCRdb keeps only in-frame clones here, not all; method: immunoSEQ multiplex PCR. This table holds more than 80,000 clones, about four fifths found once. Samples came from healthy bone marrow donors. In the case of this clone: The antigen is undetermined.

Germline V gene lookup returns CDR1 SGHVS and CDR2 FNYEAQ. This CDR3 has 16 residues. The germline V and J ends were trimmed by 5 bases and 0 bases, with 14 bases remaining between them. Overall study results and limits: Accounts indicate the classifier identified cytomegalovirus status with strong specificity and sensitivity. A later analysis linked a missense variant in DCLRE1C to the trimming of TCR beta V and J genes.

The clonotype was recovered from a man aged 60-69 years in good health and CMV-seronegative. The rearrangement uses TRBV7-6 and TRBJ1-3; TRBD1 is a possible D gene (5 bases). Sequencing was done on a sample of PBMCs. The CDR3 DNA is TGTGCCAGCAGCCCGAGTAGGGGAAGCTCTGGAAACACCATATATTTT. Translation: CASSPSRGSSGNTIYF.